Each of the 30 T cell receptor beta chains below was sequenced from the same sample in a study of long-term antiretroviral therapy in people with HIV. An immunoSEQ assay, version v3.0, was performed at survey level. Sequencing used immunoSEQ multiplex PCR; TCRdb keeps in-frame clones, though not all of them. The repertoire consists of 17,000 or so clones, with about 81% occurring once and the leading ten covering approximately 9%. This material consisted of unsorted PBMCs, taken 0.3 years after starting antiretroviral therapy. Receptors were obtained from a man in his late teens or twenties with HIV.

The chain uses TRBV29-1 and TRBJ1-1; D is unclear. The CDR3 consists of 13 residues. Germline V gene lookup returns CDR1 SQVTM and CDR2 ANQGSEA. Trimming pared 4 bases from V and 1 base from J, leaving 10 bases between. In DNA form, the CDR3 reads TGCAGCGTTGTTGGAGATTGGAACACTGAAGCTTTCTTT. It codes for CSVVGDWNTEAFF.

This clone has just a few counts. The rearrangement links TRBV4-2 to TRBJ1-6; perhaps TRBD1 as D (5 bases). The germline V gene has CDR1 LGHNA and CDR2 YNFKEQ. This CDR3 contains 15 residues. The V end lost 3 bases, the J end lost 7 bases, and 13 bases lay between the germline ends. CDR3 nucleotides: TGTGCCAGCAGCCACAATAAAGACAGCAATTCACCCCTCCACTTT. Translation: CASSHNKDSNSPLHF.

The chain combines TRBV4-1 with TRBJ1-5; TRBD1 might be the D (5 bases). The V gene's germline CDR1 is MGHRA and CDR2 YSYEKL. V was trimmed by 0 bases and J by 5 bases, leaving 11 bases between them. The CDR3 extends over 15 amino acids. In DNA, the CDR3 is TGCGCCAGCAGCCAAGACTTGACAGCATATCAGCCCCAGCATTTT. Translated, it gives CASSQDLTAYQPQHF.

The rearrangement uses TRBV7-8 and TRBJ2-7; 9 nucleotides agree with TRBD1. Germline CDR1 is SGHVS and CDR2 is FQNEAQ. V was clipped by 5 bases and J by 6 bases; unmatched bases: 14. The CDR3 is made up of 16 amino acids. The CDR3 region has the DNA TGTGCCAGCAGCCCAGCCCCCGGGACAGGGCCCGGCGAGCAGTACTTC. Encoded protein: CASSPAPGTGPGEQYF.

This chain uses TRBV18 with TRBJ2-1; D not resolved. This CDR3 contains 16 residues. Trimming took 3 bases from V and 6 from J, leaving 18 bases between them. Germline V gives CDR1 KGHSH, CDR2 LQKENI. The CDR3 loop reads CASSPDLSHEANEQFF. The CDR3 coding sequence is TGTGCCAGCTCACCCGACCTCTCGCACGAGGCCAATGAGCAGTTCTTC.

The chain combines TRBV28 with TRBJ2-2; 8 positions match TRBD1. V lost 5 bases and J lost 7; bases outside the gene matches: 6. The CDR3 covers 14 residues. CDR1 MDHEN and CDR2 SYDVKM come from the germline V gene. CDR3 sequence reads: CASSLTGANGELFF. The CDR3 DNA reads TGTGCCAGCAGTCTGACAGGGGCGAACGGGGAGCTGTTTTTT.

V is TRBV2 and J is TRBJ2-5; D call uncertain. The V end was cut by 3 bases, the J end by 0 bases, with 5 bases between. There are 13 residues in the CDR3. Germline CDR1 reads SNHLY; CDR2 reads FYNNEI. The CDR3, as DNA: TGTGCCAGCAGTGACAGGTACCAAGAGACCCAGTACTTC. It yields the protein CASSDRYQETQYF.

The CDR3 sequence is CASSEAGALKETQYF. In DNA form, the CDR3 reads TGCGCCAGCAGTGAAGCCGGTGCCTTAAAAGAGACCCAGTACTTC. V gene TRBV10-2 combines with J gene TRBJ2-5; no firm D call. CDR1 WSHSY and CDR2 SAAADI come from the germline V gene. The CDR3 contains 15 residues. V was pared by 3 bases and J by 3 bases, with 14 bases between.

The CDR3 bases are TGTGCCAGCAGCGTAGGGCACATGAACACCGGGGAGCTGTTTTTT. Protein product: CASSVGHMNTGELFF. The rearrangement uses TRBV9 and TRBJ2-2; D ambiguous. The CDR3 is made up of 15 amino acids. The V gene's germline CDR1 is SGDLS and CDR2 YYNGEE. Between the trimmed V and J ends, which lost 0 bases and 1 base, there was a span of 7 bases.

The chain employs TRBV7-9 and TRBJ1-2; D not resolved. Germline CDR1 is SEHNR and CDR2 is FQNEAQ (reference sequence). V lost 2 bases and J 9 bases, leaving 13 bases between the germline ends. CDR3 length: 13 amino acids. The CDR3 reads CASSLWPTKSYTF. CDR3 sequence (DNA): TGTGCCAGCAGCTTATGGCCGACGAAGAGCTACACCTTC.

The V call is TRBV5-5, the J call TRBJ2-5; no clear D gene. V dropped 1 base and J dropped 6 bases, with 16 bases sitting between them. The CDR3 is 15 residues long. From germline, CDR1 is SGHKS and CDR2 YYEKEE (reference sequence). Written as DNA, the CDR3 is TGTGCCAGCAGCTTGACGACCATGAGTATGAAGACCCAGTACTTC. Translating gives CASSLTTMSMKTQYF.

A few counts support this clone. In DNA form, the CDR3 reads TGTGCCAGCAGTGCTGACAGCCTCACAGATACGCAGTATTTT. The encoded protein is CASSADSLTDTQYF. The chain combines TRBV28 with TRBJ2-3; weak D call: TRBD1 (5 bases). The CDR3 has 14 amino acids. In germline, CDR1 is MDHEN, CDR2 SYDVKM. Trimming left V 5 bases short and J 2 bases short, with 11 bases between.

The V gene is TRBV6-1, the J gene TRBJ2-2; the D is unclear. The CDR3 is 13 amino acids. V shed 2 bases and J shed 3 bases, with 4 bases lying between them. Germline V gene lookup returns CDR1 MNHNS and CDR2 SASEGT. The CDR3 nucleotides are TGTGCCAGCAGTGAACGGGACACCGGGGAGCTGTTTTTT. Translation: CASSERDTGELFF.

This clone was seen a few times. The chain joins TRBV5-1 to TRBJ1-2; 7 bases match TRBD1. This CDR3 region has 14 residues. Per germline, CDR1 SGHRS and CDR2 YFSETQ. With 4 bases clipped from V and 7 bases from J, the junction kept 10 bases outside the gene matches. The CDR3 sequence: CASSGTAPTGGYTF. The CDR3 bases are TGCGCCAGCAGCGGGACAGCCCCGACGGGTGGCTACACCTTC.

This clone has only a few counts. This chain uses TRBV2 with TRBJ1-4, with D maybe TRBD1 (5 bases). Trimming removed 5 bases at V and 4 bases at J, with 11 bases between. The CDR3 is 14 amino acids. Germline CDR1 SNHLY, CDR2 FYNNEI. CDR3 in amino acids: CASSRRQYNEKLFF. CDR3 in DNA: TGTGCCAGCAGTCGGCGACAGTATAATGAAAAACTGTTTTTT.

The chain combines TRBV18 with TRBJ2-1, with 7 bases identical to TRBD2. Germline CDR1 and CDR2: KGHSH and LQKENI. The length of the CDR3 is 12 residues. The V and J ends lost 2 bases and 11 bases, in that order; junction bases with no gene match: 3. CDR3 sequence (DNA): TGTGCCAGCTCACCAGGGGGAGGGCAGCAGTTCTTC. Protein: CASSPGGGQQFF.

The CDR3 DNA is TGTGCCACCCGAAAGTTGGAGGACCGGGGCAATCAGCCCCAGCATTTT. Amino acid sequence: CATRKLEDRGNQPQHF. The chain uses TRBV7-9 and TRBJ1-5; D call uncertain. Trimming removed 10 bases at V and 2 bases at J, with 21 bases between. The CDR3 length is 16 residues. CDR1 is SEHNR and CDR2 is FQNEAQ in the germline V gene (reference sequence).

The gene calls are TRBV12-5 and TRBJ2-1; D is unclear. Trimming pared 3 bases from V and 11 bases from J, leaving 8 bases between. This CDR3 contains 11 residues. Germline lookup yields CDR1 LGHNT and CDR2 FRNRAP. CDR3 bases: TGTGCTAGTGGTTTCCACGGGCAGCAGTTCTTC. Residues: CASGFHGQQFF.

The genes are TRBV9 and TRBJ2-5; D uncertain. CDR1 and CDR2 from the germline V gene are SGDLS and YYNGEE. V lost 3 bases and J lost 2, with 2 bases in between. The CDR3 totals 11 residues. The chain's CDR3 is CASSAQETQYF. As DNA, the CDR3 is TGTGCCAGCAGCGCTCAAGAGACCCAGTACTTC.

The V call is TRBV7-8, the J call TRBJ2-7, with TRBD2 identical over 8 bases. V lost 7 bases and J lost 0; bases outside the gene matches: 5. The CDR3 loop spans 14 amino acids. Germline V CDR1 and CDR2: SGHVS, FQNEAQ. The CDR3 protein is CASTTGTSSYEQYF. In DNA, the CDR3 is TGTGCCAGCACCACCGGGACTAGCTCCTACGAGCAGTACTTC.

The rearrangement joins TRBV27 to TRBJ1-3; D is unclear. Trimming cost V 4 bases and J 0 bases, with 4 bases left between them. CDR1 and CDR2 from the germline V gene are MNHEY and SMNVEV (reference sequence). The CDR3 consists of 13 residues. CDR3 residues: CASSYDSGNTIYF. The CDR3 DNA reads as TGTGCCAGCAGTTACGACTCTGGAAACACCATATATTTT.

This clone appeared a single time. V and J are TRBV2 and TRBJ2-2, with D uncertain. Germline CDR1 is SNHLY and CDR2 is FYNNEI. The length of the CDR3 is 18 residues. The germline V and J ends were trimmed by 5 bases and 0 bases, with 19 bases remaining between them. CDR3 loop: CASSTPTNLYANTGELFF. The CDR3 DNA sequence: TGTGCCAGCAGTACCCCGACAAACCTGTATGCGAACACCGGGGAGCTGTTTTTT.

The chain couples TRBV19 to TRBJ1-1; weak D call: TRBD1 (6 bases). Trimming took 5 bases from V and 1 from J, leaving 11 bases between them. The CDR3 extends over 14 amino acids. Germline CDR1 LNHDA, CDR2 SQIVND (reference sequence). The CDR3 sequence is CASSDQGKNTEAFF. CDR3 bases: TGTGCCAGTAGTGATCAGGGGAAGAACACTGAAGCTTTCTTT.

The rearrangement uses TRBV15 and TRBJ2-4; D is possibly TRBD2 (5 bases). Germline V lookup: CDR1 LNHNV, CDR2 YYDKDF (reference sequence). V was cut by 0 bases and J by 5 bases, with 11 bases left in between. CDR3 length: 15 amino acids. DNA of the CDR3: TGTGCCACCAGCAGAGATTTAGCGAAGGAAAACATTCAGTACTTC. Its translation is CATSRDLAKENIQYF.

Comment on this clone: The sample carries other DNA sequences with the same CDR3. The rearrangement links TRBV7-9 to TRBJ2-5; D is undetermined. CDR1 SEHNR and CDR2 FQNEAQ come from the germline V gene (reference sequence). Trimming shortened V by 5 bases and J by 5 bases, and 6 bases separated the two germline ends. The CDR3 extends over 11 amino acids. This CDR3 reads CASSLSETQYF. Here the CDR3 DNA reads TGTGCCAGCAGCCTCAGCGAGACCCAGTACTTC.

CDR3 bases: TGCAGCGTCGGGGACGCCGGAGGACAGCCCCAGCATTTT. Its translation is CSVGDAGGQPQHF. The gene calls are TRBV29-1 and TRBJ1-5, with TRBD1 as a possible D gene (5 bases). V lost 6 bases, J lost 7 bases, and 16 bases lay in between. The CDR3 runs 13 residues. Germline CDR1 and CDR2: SQVTM and ANQGSEA.

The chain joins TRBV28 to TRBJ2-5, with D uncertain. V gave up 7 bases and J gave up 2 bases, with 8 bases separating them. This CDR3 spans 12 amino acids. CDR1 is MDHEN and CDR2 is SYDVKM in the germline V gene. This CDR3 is CASMAIQETQYF. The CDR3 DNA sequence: TGTGCCAGCATGGCAATACAAGAGACCCAGTACTTC.

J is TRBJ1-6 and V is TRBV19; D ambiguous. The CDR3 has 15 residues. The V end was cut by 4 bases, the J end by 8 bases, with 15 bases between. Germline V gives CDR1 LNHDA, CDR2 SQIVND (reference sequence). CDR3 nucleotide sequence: TGTGCCAGTAGTACCCGAAGGGCTGAAGATTCACCCCTCCACTTT. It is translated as CASSTRRAEDSPLHF. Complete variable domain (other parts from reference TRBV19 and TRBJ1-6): DGGITQSPKYLFRKEGQNVTLSCEQNLNHDAMYWYRQDPGQGLRLIYYSQIVNDFQKGDIAEGYSVSREKKESFPLTVTSAQKNPTAFYLCASSTRRAEDSPLHFGNGTRLTVT.

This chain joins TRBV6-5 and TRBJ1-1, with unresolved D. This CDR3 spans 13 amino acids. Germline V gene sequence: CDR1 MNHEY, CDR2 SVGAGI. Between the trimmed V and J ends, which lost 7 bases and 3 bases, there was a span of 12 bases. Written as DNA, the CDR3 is TGTGCCAGCACTCCCAACCGGGACACTGAAGCTTTCTTT. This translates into CASTPNRDTEAFF.

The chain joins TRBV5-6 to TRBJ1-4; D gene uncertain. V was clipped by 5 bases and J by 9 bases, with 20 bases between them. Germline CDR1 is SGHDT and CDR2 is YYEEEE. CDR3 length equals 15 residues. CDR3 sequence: CASRHRNRNQQKLFF. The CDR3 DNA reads TGTGCCAGCAGGCACAGAAATAGGAACCAACAAAAACTGTTTTTT.